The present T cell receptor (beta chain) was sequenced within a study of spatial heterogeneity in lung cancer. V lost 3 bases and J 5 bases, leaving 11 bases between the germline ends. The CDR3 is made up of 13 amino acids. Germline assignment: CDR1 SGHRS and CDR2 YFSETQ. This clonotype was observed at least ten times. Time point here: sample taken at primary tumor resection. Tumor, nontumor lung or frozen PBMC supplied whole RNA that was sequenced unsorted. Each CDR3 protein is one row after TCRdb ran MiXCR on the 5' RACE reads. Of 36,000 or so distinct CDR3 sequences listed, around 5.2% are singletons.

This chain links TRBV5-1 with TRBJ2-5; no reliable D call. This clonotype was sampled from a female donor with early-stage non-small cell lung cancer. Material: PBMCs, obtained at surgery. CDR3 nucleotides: TGCGCCAGCAGCTATGGGCGGATGGAGACCCAGTACTTC. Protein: CASSYGRMETQYF.